This is a list of T cell receptor beta chains from one sample in a study of cytomegalovirus exposure and HLA in healthy donors. TCRdb's copy holds only in-frame clones and misses some; the assay was immunoSEQ multiplex PCR. The data hold 150,000 to 200,000 clones, with 62% observed a single time. The sequenced material came from PBMCs. The receptors stem from a middle-aged man in good health and CMV-seronegative. Each CDR3 is given with its conserved first and last residue. The D gene is left open where the match is weak. Clone size is stated in some rows and not others, as once, few, many or a class when expanded.

cdr3_aa: CASSSNGRESTDTQYF; cdr3_nt: TGTGCCAGCAGTAGCAACGGGAGAGAGAGCACAGATACGCAGTATTTT; j_call: TRBJ2-3; d_call: NA; v_call: TRBV19; clone_size: few
cdr3_aa: CASSQSAAGNNYGYTF; cdr3_nt: TGCGCCAGCAGCCAATCCGCGGCAGGGAATAACTATGGCTACACCTTC; j_call: TRBJ1-2; d_call: NA; v_call: TRBV4-3; clone_size: NA
cdr3_aa: CASSDQTPQVAIYGYTF; cdr3_nt: TGCGCCAGCAGTGATCAGACGCCCCAGGTGGCTATCTATGGCTACACCTTC; j_call: TRBJ1-2; d_call: NA; v_call: TRBV10-2; clone_size: NA
cdr3_aa: CASSLRLVGTDTQYF; cdr3_nt: TGTGCCAGCTCACTTAGACTAGTGGGCACAGATACGCAGTATTTT; j_call: TRBJ2-3; d_call: NA; v_call: TRBV18; clone_size: few
cdr3_aa: CASFSGLGHLNGQFF; cdr3_nt: TGTGCCAGCTTCTCGGGACTAGGACACTTGAACGGGCAGTTCTTC; j_call: TRBJ2-1; d_call: TRBD2; v_call: TRBV27; clone_size: NA
cdr3_aa: CASSVPPGAFF; cdr3_nt: TGTGCCAGCAGTGTCCCCCCGGGGGCTTTCTTT; j_call: TRBJ1-1; d_call: NA; v_call: TRBV6-1; clone_size: NA
cdr3_aa: CAIKGTGGETQYF; cdr3_nt: TGTGCCATCAAAGGGACAGGAGGAGAGACCCAGTACTTC; j_call: TRBJ2-5; d_call: TRBD1; v_call: TRBV10-3; clone_size: NA
cdr3_aa: CASSSWGWTSGTNEQFF; cdr3_nt: TGTGCCAGCAGCTCATGGGGGTGGACTAGCGGTACCAATGAGCAGTTCTTC; j_call: TRBJ2-1; d_call: TRBD2; v_call: TRBV5-6; clone_size: NA
cdr3_aa: CASSLSGGGDEQFF; cdr3_nt: TGTGCCAGCAGCCTTAGCGGGGGAGGGGATGAGCAGTTCTTC; j_call: TRBJ2-1; d_call: TRBD2; v_call: TRBV11-2; clone_size: NA
cdr3_aa: CASSLGGQTTDTQYF; cdr3_nt: TGTGCCAGCAGCTTAGGGGGACAGACCACAGATACGCAGTATTTT; j_call: TRBJ2-3; d_call: TRBD1; v_call: TRBV7-2; clone_size: NA
cdr3_aa: CASSPGTSSYEQYF; cdr3_nt: TGTGCCAGTAGTCCGGGGACATCCTCCTACGAGCAGTACTTC; j_call: TRBJ2-7; d_call: NA; v_call: TRBV19; clone_size: few
cdr3_aa: CASSQVSGAPIEQYF; cdr3_nt: TGTGCCAGCAGCCAAGTCAGCGGGGCACCCATTGAGCAGTACTTC; j_call: TRBJ2-7; d_call: TRBD2; v_call: TRBV14; clone_size: NA
cdr3_aa: CASSSGLAAQETQYF; cdr3_nt: TGTGCCAGCAGCTCGGGACTAGCGGCTCAAGAGACCCAGTACTTC; j_call: TRBJ2-5; d_call: TRBD2; v_call: TRBV5-6; clone_size: NA